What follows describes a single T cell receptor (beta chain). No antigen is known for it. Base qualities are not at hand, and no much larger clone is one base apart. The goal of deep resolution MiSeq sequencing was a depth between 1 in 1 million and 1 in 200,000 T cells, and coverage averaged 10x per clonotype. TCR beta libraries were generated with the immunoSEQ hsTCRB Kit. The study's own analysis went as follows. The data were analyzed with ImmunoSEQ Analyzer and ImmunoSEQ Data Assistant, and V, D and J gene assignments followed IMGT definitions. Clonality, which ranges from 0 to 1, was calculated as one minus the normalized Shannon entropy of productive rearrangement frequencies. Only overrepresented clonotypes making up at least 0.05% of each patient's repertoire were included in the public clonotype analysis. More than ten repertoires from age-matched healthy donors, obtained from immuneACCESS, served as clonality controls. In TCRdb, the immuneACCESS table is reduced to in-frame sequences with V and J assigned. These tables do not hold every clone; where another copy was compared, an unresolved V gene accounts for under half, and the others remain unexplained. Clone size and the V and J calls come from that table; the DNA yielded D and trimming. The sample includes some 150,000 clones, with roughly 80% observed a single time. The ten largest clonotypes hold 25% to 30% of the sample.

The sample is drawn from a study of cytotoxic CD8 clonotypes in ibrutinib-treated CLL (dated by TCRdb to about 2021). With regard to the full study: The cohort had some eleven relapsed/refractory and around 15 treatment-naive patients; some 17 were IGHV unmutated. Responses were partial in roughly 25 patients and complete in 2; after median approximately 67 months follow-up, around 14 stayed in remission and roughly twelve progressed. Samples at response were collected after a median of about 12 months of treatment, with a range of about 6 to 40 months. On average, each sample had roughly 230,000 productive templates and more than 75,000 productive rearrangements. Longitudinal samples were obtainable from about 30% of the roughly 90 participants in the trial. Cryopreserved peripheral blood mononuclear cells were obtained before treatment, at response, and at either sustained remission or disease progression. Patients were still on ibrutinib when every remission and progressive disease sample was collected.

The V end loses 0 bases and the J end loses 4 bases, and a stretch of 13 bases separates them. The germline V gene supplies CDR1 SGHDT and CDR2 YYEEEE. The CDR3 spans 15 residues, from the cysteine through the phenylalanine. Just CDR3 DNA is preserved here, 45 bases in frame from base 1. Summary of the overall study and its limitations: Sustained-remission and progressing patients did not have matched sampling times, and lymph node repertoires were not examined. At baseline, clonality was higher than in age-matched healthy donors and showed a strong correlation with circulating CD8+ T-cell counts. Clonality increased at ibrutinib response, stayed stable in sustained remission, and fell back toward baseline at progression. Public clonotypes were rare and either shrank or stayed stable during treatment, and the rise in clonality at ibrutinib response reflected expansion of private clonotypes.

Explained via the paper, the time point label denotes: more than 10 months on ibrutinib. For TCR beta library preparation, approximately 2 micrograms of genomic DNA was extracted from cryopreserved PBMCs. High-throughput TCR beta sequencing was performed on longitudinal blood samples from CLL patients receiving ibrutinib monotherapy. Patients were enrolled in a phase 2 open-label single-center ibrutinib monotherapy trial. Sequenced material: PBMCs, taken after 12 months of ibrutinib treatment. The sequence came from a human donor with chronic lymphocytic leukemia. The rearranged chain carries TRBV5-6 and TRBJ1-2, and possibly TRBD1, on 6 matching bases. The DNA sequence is TGTGCCAGCAGCTTGGGCGACAGGACCTTCTATGGCTACACCTTC. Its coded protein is CASSLGDRTFYGYTF.